This TCR beta chain was sequenced in a study of T cell responses to AZD1222 COVID-19 vaccine. Broader study findings: There were mostly white British donors and more females than males, and clonal diversity was possibly underestimated.

Generated by immunoSEQ multiplex PCR, the TCRdb table keeps only in-frame clones and is missing some. The data contain 150,000 or so clones, approximately 90% of them singletons. Details on this clone: What it recognizes is unknown.

Here the sequenced sample was peripheral blood, taken 28 days after the second AZD1222 dose. The TCR originated in an adult who received the AZD1222 COVID-19 vaccine.

The CDR3 loop reads CATSETRGSGSEQFF. CDR3 coding DNA: TGTGCCACCAGTGAAACTAGGGGCTCGGGCAGCGAGCAGTTCTTC. The V call is TRBV24-1, the J call TRBJ2-1; perhaps D is TRBD1 or TRBD2 (5 bases each). Germline V CDR1 and CDR2: KGHDR, SFDVKD. The V end lost 4 bases, the J end lost 10 bases, and 19 bases lay between the germline ends. The CDR3 contains 15 residues.